This TCR beta chain emerged from a study of identical twins. This clonotype was seen a single time. Template switching introduced a universal primer site, and the cDNA bore unique molecular identifiers. TCRdb re-derived calls from the 5' RACE reads in MiXCR, one entry per CDR3 protein. The sample gives 340 or so distinct CDR3 sequences, around 95% of which show up once; over 10% is in the top ten. V dropped 3 bases and J dropped 4 bases, with 7 bases sitting between them. The CDR3 is made up of 13 amino acids. The receptor was isolated from a woman under 30 in good health. This table probably holds off-target reads from a library built for another chain. V gene TRBV12-3 or TRBV12-4 combines with J gene TRBJ2-1, with D uncertain. Material: PBMCs. The CDR3 DNA sequence: TGTGCCAGCAGTTTGGCCTCTTACAATGAGCAGTTCTTC. Translated, it gives CASSLASYNEQFF.